The text below deals with one TCR beta chain. The antigen remains undetermined. A much larger clone sits a single nucleotide away, making a read error possible. The data originate from a study of Graves' ophthalmopathy and Graves' hyperthyroidism. The authors amplified TCR beta CDR3 regions, and they did so from RNA transcripts for repertoire sequencing. Investigators did first-round RT-PCR with HTBI primers, then second-round multiplex PCR. TCRdb reprocessed the multiplex PCR reads via MiXCR and lists one record per CDR3 protein. The sample shows 200,000 to 300,000 distinct CDR3 sequences, 45% of them seen only once. J lost 6 bases, V lost 6 bases, and 8 bases had no gene match. Germline CDR1 LNHDA, CDR2 SQIVND (reference sequence). The CDR3 contains 14 residues. Overall study findings and caveats: The model predicted progression of ophthalmopathy with a sensitivity of roughly 70%, and its specificity was 72.22%.

The rearrangement uses TRBV19 and TRBJ1-5; TRBD1 matches 7 bases. Material: peripheral blood. The receptor was derived from an adult man with Graves' ophthalmopathy. The CDR3 DNA sequence: TGTGCCAGTAGGAGCAGGGGGGGGGGTCAGCCCCAGCATTTT. This translates into CASRSRGGGQPQHF.